A single TCR beta chain is shown here with its context. This sample is drawn from a study of blood T cell repertoires in COVID-19. Study-wide background: Sites across the United States, Italy and Spain contributed samples from acute and convalescent COVID-19. Sources were T cells, B-cell-depleted T cells, or PBMCs; the material itself was cDNA or gDNA.

This CDR3 is 13 amino acids long. V dropped 6 bases and J dropped 3; count of bases not matched to a gene: 5. Germline V gene sequence: CDR1 MNHEY, CDR2 SMNVEV (reference sequence). In the authors' methods: Nucleated cell number was recorded as an estimate derived from reference gene primer amplification. Produced via immunoSEQ multiplex PCR; TCRdb's table is partial and in-frame only. V and J calls and clone size are given by that table; D and trimming were obtained from the DNA. The table has 140,000 to 150,000 clones, 75% to 90% seen once. The V gene is TRBV27, the J gene TRBJ2-7; 7 nucleotides align to TRBD1. The clonotype comes from a man aged 55 to 69 with active or convalescent COVID-19. The sequenced sample consisted of peripheral blood. The DNA for the CDR3 is TGTGCCAGCAGAGCGGCAGGGGGCTACGAGCAGTACTTC. Translated, it gives CASRAAGGYEQYF.